Shown below are 14 T cell receptor beta chains from a single sample sequenced in a study of radiation and T cells in renal cell carcinoma. Time point specified: baseline pretreatment blood. Treatment indicated: 15 Gy SBRT to primary tumor, nephrectomy 4 weeks later. Using immunoSEQ multiplex PCR, the repertoire was profiled, and TCRdb retains in-frame clones only, with some absent. The repertoire holds over 120,000 clones, with roughly 84% as singletons. This material consisted of blood, taken from a patient whose treatment included radiotherapy and nephrectomy. The receptors were sampled from a woman in her fifties or sixties with renal cell carcinoma.

This chain joins TRBV4-1 and TRBJ2-5; a weak D match, TRBD2 (5 bases). Per the germline V gene, CDR1 is MGHRA and CDR2 is YSYEKL. Trimming removed 0 bases at V and 5 bases at J, with 13 bases between. CDR3 length: 15 residues. In DNA form, the CDR3 reads TGCGCCAGCAGCCAAGATGTGGGTAGGGAGGAGACCCAGTACTTC. Encoded protein: CASSQDVGREETQYF.

Worth noting for this clone: The same CDR3 also results from other DNA sequences found in this sample. The V and J genes are TRBV7-2 and TRBJ2-3; no firm D call. CDR3 length: 12 residues. The germline V and J ends were trimmed by 1 base and 6 bases, with 5 bases remaining between them. CDR1 and CDR2 from the germline V gene are SGHTA and FQGNSA. CDR3 amino acids: CASSLVEDTQYF. The CDR3 nucleotides are TGTGCCAGCAGCTTAGTGGAGGATACGCAGTATTTT.

This clone has just one count. The rearrangement uses TRBV7-2 and TRBJ2-5, with 11 positions matching TRBD1. There are 16 residues in the CDR3. After removal of 4 bases from V and 5 bases from J, the junction contained 9 bases not matched to a gene. Germline V gene data show CDR1 as SGHTA and CDR2 as FQGNSA. This chain's CDR3 is CASSSRTGTGGETQYF. The DNA of the CDR3 is TGTGCCAGCAGCTCCAGAACCGGGACAGGGGGGGAGACCCAGTACTTC.

V gene TRBV29-1 combines with J gene TRBJ2-2; 12 nucleotides align to TRBD1. Germline V gene data show CDR1 as SQVTM and CDR2 as ANQGSEA. The CDR3 sequence is 13 residues long. V shed 5 bases, J shed 9 bases, and the junction held 4 bases outside the gene matches. The CDR3 nucleotides read TGCAGCGTTTCCGGGACAGGGGGCCGGGAGCTGTTTTTT. Translation gives CSVSGTGGRELFF.

V gene TRBV7-3 combines with J gene TRBJ1-1; no clear D gene. The CDR3 length is 15 residues. Germline lookup yields CDR1 SGHTA and CDR2 FQGTGA. V was shortened by 2 bases and J by 4 bases, with 14 bases between the two germline ends. The CDR3 nucleotides are TGTGCCAGCAGCTTAGGGCCCCGAACGAGCACTGAAGCTTTCTTT. Its protein product is CASSLGPRTSTEAFF.

V is TRBV7-2 and J is TRBJ1-1; D possibly corresponds to TRBD1 (5 bases). Deletions cut 4 bases from V and 1 base from J, with 13 bases between. The germline V gene has CDR1 SGHTA and CDR2 FQGNSA. This CDR3 contains 15 residues. The CDR3 protein is CASSSEGKSNTEAFF. CDR3 coding DNA: TGTGCCAGCAGCTCGGAGGGGAAATCGAACACTGAAGCTTTCTTT.

The V and J genes are TRBV5-6 and TRBJ1-2; D is unresolved. Trimming left V 3 bases short and J 8 bases short, with 20 bases between. CDR1 and CDR2 from the germline V gene are SGHDT and YYEEEE. This CDR3 has 15 amino acids. In DNA form, the CDR3 reads TGTGCCAGCAGCTCACAAGGACGGCCCTTTCAAGGCTACACCTTC. This sequence encodes CASSSQGRPFQGYTF.

This chain joins TRBV11-3 and TRBJ1-2, with D uncertain. CDR3 size: 15 residues. The V end lost 7 bases, the J end lost 2 bases, and 17 bases lay between the germline ends. Germline CDR1 reads SGHNT; CDR2 reads YENEEA. The CDR3 sequence: CASTLNSGSNYGYTF. Here the CDR3 DNA reads TGTGCCAGCACCCTAAACTCGGGCAGCAACTATGGCTACACCTTC. The complete variable domain, with remaining parts taken from reference TRBV11-3 and TRBJ1-2, reads EAGVVQSPRYKIIEKKQPVAFWCNPISGHNTLYWYLQNLGQGPELLIRYENEEAVDDSQLPKDRFSAERLKGVDSTLKIQPAELGDSAVYLCASTLNSGSNYGYTFGSGTRLTVV.

This rearrangement joins TRBV7-9 to TRBJ1-3; D gene uncertain. The germline V gene has CDR1 SEHNR and CDR2 FQNEAQ (reference sequence). CDR3 length: 14 amino acids. Trimming stripped 6 bases from V and 1 base from J, with 10 bases between. The DNA for the CDR3 is TGTGCCAGCAGTTGGCTAAATTCTGGAAACACCATATATTTT. It translates to CASSWLNSGNTIYF.

The chain couples TRBV5-1 to TRBJ2-3; D uncertain. The germline V gene encodes CDR1 SGHRS and CDR2 YFSETQ. The CDR3 runs to 15 residues. Trimming stripped 1 base from V and 0 bases from J, with 9 bases between. The DNA of the CDR3 is TGCGCCAGCAGCTTGATCCGGGCAAGCACAGATACGCAGTATTTT. It is translated as CASSLIRASTDTQYF.

The chain uses TRBV7-2 and TRBJ1-4; tentatively, D is TRBD1 (5 bases). The CDR3 runs to 16 residues. Deletions cut 5 bases from V and 8 bases from J, with 21 bases between. Germline V lookup: CDR1 SGHTA, CDR2 FQGNSA. The CDR3 nucleotides are TGTGCCAGCAGCCGCACCCCGGGGGGAAGTTACGAAAAACTGTTTTTT. Its protein is CASSRTPGGSYEKLFF.

The V gene is TRBV6-1, the J gene TRBJ1-1, with 7 bases matching TRBD1. The CDR3 is 16 residues long. J was trimmed by 1 base and V by 3 bases; bases with no gene match: 8. Germline CDR1 and CDR2: MNHNS and SASEGT. CDR3 in DNA: TGTGCCAGCAGTGACGTGACAGGGAACAGGAACACTGAAGCTTTCTTT. Its protein is CASSDVTGNRNTEAFF.

The rearrangement uses TRBV28 and TRBJ2-7; D is uncertain. Looked up from germline, CDR1 is MDHEN and CDR2 is SYDVKM. The CDR3 covers 14 residues. The germline V and J ends were trimmed by 3 bases and 5 bases, with 14 bases remaining between them. CDR3 nucleotides: TGTGCCAGCAGTTTCACGGGCCGTGGTAACGAGCAGTACTTC. Translated: CASSFTGRGNEQYF.

V gene TRBV5-1 combines with J gene TRBJ2-7; 12 nucleotides line up with TRBD1. V was pared by 3 bases and J by 5 bases, with 6 bases of the junction left unmatched. Germline V gene sequence: CDR1 SGHRS, CDR2 YFSETQ. The length of the CDR3 is 15 residues. The CDR3 loop reads CASSSTGQGANEQYF. In DNA, the CDR3 is TGCGCCAGCAGCTCGACGGGACAGGGGGCCAACGAGCAGTACTTC.